This T cell receptor (beta chain) was recovered during a study of blood T cell repertoires in COVID-19. Overall study context: COVID-19 samples, acute and convalescent, were from the United States, Italy and Spain.

Authors' methods: Reference gene primer amplification in the assay estimated nucleated cell counts. This table comes from immunoSEQ multiplex PCR, and its TCRdb copy is limited to in-frame clones, with some not included. The V and J calls and clone size were taken over from that table, and D and trimming were inferred from the DNA. Of tens of thousands of clones listed, about 88% are singletons. V dropped 3 bases and J dropped 7 bases, with 10 bases sitting between them. The germline V gene has CDR1 MGHDK and CDR2 SYGVNS. The CDR3 consists of 14 residues. The sequence was obtained from a man older than 75 in a cohort sampled during active COVID-19. The chain links TRBV25-1 to TRBJ1-6; D is undetermined. Sequenced input: peripheral blood. CDR3 nucleotides: TGTGCCAGCAGTGAGCGGGCCAAAAATTCACCCCTCCACTTT. Translating it yields CASSERAKNSPLHF.